What follows is one T cell receptor (beta chain) and its context. The antigen is unknown. The sample comes from a study of cytomegalovirus exposure and HLA in healthy donors. Study-wide background: Researchers previously reported finding 90 million to 120 million unique TCR beta sequences from around 200 million T cells.

Researchers ran the PCR with 60 Vbeta and 13 Jbeta primers. The method was immunoSEQ multiplex PCR; TCRdb's version includes in-frame clones alone and lacks a portion of them. The sample shows roughly 220,000 clones, 65% to 75% of them seen only once. Study-wide findings and caveats: In a later analysis, a missense DCLRE1C variant was linked to TCR beta V- and J-gene trimming. Cytomegalovirus-associated TCR beta chains were listed, numbering 150 to 200.

Germline loops: CDR1 SGHRS, CDR2 YFSETQ. The CDR3 is 14 residues long. Losses at the gene ends were 1 base for V and 3 bases for J; bases not matched to a gene: 4. The chain couples TRBV5-1 to TRBJ2-7, with 7 bases matching TRBD1. Sequencing was carried out using PBMCs. This clonotype originated in a woman in her twenties or thirties in good health and CMV-seronegative. The CDR3 reads CASSLTGDYYEQYF. CDR3 coding DNA: TGCGCCAGCAGCTTGACAGGGGATTACTACGAGCAGTACTTC.